This T cell receptor (beta chain) was sequenced during a study of cytomegalovirus exposure and HLA in healthy donors. The study's findings and limits: Researchers reported in a later analysis that common viral pathogens appeared linked to several top clusters. Another analysis was done later, and it associated approximately 15,000 TCR beta sequences with HLA alleles at 0.05 false discovery rate. Later examination showed HLA-associated TCR beta chains had greater clonal expansion than equally common others.

With regard to this clone: The antigen is not known.

Researchers ran the PCR with 60 Vbeta and 13 Jbeta primers. Original processing methods: Later work found 80 million or so unique TCR beta chains, with 9.5 million to 11 million shared. Using immunoSEQ multiplex PCR, the repertoire was profiled, and TCRdb retains in-frame clones only, with some absent. That table is the source of V, J and clone size, and D and trimming were worked out from the DNA. The repertoire holds approximately 300,000 clones, with roughly 81% as singletons. The receptor was isolated from a woman between 35 and 50 years old in good health and CMV-seropositive. Sample: PBMCs.

CDR3 nucleotide sequence: TGCGCCAGCAGCCAAGAAGCCGCGAACTATGGCTACACCTTC. Residues: CASSQEAANYGYTF. The V call is TRBV4-3, the J call TRBJ1-2; no reliable D call. The CDR3 has 14 amino acids. CDR1 and CDR2 (germline): LGHNA, YSLEER. Trimming removed 0 bases at V and 2 bases at J, with 7 bases between.